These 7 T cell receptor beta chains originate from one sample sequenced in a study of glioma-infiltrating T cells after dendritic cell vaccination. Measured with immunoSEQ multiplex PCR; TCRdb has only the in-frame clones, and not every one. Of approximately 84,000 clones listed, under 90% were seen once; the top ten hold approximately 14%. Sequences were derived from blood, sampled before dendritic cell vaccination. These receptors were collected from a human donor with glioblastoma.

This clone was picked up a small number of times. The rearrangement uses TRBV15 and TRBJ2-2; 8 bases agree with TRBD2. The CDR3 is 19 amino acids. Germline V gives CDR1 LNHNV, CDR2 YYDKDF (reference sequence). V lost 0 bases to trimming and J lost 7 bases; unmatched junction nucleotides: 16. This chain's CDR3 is CATSREGSISGKEVGELFF. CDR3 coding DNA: TGTGCCACCAGCAGAGAGGGTAGTATTAGCGGGAAGGAGGTCGGGGAGCTGTTTTTT.

The CDR3 spells CASSPFGGRWASGYTF. The CDR3 DNA is TGTGCCAGCAGTCCCTTCGGGGGGCGGTGGGCCTCTGGCTACACCTTC. The chain links TRBV2 to TRBJ1-2, with D maybe TRBD1 (6 bases). CDR1 is SNHLY, CDR2 FYNNEI, per germline. The CDR3 has 16 residues. V was clipped by 5 bases and J by 7 bases, with 23 bases between them.

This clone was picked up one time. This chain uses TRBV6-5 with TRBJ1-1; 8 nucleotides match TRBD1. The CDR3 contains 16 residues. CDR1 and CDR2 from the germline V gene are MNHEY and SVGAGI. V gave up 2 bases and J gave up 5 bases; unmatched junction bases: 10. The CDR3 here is CASSYLGQGSLTEAFF. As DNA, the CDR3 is TGTGCCAGCAGTTACCTCGGACAGGGAAGTCTAACTGAAGCTTTCTTT.

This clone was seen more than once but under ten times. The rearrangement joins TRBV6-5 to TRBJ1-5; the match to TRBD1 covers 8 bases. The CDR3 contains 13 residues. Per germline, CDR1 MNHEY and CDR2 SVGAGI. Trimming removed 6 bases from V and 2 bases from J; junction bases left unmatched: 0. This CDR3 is CASRDRGNQPQHF. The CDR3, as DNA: TGTGCCAGCAGGGACAGGGGCAATCAGCCCCAGCATTTT.

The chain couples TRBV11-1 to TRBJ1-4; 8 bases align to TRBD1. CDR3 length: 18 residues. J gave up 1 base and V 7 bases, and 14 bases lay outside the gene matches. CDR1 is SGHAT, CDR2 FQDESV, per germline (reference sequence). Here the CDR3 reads CASIGWWDRIITNEKLFF. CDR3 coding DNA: TGTGCCAGCATTGGGTGGTGGGACAGGATTATAACTAATGAAAAACTGTTTTTT. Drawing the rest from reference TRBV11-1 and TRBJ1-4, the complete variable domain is EAEVAQSPRYKITEKSQAVAFWCDPISGHATLYWYRQILGQGPELLVQFQDESVVDDSQLPKDRFSAERLKGVDSTLKIQPAELGDSAMYLCASIGWWDRIITNEKLFFGSGTQLSVL.

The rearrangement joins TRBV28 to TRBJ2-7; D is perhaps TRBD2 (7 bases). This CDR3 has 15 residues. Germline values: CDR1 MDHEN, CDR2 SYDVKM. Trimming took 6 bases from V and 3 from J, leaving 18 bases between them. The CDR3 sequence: CASSPQGGGVYEQYF. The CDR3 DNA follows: TGTGCCAGCAGCCCCCAGGGAGGGGGAGTCTACGAGCAGTACTTC.

Here the CDR3 reads CASSNTGETQYF. The CDR3 bases are TGCGCCAGCTCAAACACAGGGGAGACCCAGTACTTC. This rearrangement joins TRBV5-1 to TRBJ2-5, with D possibly matching TRBD1 (6 bases). The ends were cut back, 7 bases at V and 5 bases at J, with 12 bases in the middle. This CDR3 contains 12 residues. The germline V gene encodes CDR1 SGHRS and CDR2 YFSETQ.